This TCR beta chain was sequenced in a study of T cells in Graves' hyperthyroidism and ophthalmopathy. Overall study findings and caveats: By a 13 V-J model, ophthalmopathy was set apart from stable hyperthyroidism. Also found in blood were most expanded thyroid clonotypes above 0.001.

The source material, RNA transcripts, was used to amplify TCR beta CDR3 regions. The HTBI primer set drove a first-round RT-PCR of the TCR CDR3. TCRdb re-derived calls from the multiplex PCR reads in MiXCR, one entry per CDR3 protein. The repertoire holds about half a million distinct CDR3 sequences, with less than 20% as singletons. As for this clonotype: Its matching antigen is unknown.

V was shortened by 4 bases and J by 1 base, with 5 bases between the two germline ends. The CDR3 covers 11 residues. Germline loops: CDR1 GTSNPN, CDR2 SVGIG (reference sequence). The sequencing sample was made of blood. This TCR was sampled from a man aged 40-49 years with Graves' ophthalmopathy. V gene TRBV30 combines with J gene TRBJ2-7; no reliable D call. The DNA of the CDR3 is TGTGCCTGGAAAGATTCCTACGAGCAGTACTTC. It is translated as CAWKDSYEQYF. Variable domain in full (rest from reference TRBV30 and TRBJ2-7): SQTIHQWPATLVQPVGSPLSLECTVEGTSNPNLYWYRQAAGRGLQLLFYSVGIGQISSEVPQNLSASRPQDRQFILSSKKLLLSDSGFYLCAWKDSYEQYFGPGTRLTVT.